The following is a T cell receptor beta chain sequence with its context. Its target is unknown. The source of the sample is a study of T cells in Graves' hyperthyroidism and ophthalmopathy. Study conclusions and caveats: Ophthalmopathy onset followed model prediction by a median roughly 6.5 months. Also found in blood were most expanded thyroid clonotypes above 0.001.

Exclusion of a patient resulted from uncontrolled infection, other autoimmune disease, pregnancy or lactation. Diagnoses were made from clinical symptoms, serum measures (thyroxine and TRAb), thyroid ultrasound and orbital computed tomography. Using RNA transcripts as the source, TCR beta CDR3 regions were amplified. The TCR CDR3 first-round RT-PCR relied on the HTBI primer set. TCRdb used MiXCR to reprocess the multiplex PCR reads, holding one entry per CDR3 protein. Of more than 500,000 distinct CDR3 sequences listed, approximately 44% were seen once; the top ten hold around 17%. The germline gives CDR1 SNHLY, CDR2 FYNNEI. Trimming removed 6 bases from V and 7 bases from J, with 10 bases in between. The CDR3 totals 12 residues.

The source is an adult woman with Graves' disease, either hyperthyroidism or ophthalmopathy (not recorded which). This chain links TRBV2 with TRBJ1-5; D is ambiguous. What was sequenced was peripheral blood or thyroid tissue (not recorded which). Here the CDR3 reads CASSGEDQPQHF. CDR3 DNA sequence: TGTGCCAGCAGCGGGGAGGACCAGCCCCAGCATTTT. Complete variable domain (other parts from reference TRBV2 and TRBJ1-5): EPEVTQTPSHQVTQMGQEVILRCVPISNHLYFYWYRQILGQKVEFLVSFYNNEISEKSEIFDDQFSVERPDGSNFTLKIRSTKLEDSAMYFCASSGEDQPQHFGDGTRLSIL.